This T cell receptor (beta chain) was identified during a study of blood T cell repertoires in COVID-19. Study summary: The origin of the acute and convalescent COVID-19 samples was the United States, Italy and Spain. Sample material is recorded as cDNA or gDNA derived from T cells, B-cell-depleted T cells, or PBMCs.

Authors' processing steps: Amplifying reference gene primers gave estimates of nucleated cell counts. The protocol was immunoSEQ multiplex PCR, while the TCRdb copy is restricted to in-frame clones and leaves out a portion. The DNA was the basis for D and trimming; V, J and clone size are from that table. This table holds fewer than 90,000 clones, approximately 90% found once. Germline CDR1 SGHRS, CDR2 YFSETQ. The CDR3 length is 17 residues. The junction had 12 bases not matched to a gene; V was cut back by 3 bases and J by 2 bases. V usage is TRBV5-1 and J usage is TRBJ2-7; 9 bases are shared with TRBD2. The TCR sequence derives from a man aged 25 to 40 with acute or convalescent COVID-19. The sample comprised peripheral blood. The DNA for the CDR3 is TGCGCCAGCAGCTCCTCGGCGTGGGCGGGAGGGACCTACGAGCAGTACTTC. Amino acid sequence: CASSSSAWAGGTYEQYF.